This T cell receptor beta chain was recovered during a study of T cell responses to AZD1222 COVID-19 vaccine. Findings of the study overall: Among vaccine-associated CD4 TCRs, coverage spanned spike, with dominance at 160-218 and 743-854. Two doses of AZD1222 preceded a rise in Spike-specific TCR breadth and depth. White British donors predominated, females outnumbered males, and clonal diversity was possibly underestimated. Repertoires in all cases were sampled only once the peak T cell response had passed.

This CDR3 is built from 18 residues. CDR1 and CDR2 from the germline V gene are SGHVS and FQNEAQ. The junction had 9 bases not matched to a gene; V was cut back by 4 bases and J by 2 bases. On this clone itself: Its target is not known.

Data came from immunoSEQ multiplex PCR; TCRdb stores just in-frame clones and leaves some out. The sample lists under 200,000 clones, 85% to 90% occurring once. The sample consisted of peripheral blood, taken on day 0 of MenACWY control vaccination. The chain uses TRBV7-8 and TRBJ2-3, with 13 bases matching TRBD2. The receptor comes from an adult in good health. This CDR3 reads CASSSGTSGAQYTDTQYF. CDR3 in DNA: TGTGCCAGCAGCTCCGGGACTAGCGGGGCCCAATACACAGATACGCAGTATTTT.